In this sample, the clone carrying this T cell receptor (beta chain) turned up many times. No antigen is known for it. TCR alpha and beta CDR3 regions were amplified from RNA using iRepertoire nested multiplex PCR. TCRdb ran MiXCR on the multiplex PCR reads and lists one entry per CDR3 protein. The data contain more than 350,000 distinct CDR3 sequences, about two fifths of them singletons. Deletions cut 6 bases from V and 4 bases from J, with 10 bases between. The CDR3 sequence is 13 residues long. Germline CDR1 reads MNHNS; CDR2 reads SASEGT. This record comes from a study of glioma-infiltrating T cells. Looking at the study overall: Low-grade gliomas were grade II; glioblastomas were grade IV at initial diagnosis. Dexamethasone exposure before glioma surgery was limited to six or fewer days. Study observations and caveats: A blood CDR3 motif signature was depleted in highly divergent patients. Tissue and blood shared very few CDR3 sequences.

Sequences were obtained from glioma tissue, nonneoplastic brain tissue, or PBMCs (not recorded which). The TCR originated in a human donor with low-grade glioma or glioblastoma, undergoing nonglioma brain surgery, or in good health (not recorded which). V usage is TRBV6-1 and J usage is TRBJ2-1; no clear D. The CDR3 nucleotides are TGTGCCAGCAGATTGGGGAATTACAATGAGCAGTTCTTC. Translated: CASRLGNYNEQFF.